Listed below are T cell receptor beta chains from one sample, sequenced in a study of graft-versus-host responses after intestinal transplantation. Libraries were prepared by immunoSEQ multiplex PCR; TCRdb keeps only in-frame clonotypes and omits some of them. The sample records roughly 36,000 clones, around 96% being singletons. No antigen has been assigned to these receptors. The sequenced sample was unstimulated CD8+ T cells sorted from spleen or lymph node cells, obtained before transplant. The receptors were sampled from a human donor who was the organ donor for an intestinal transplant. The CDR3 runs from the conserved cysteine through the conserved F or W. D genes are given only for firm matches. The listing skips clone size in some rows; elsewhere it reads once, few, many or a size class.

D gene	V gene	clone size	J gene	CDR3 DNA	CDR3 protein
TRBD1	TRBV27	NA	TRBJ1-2	TGTGCCAGCAGTTTACACCGGGACAGGGGGCAGTTCTATGGCTACACCTTC	CASSLHRDRGQFYGYTF
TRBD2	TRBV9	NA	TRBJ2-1	TGTGCCAGCAGCGTAGGGCTAGCGGGGTACAATGAGCAGTTCTTC	CASSVGLAGYNEQFF
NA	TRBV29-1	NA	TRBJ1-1	TGCAGCGCCCCCGGAGGGAACACTGAAGCTTTCTTT	CSAPGGNTEAFF
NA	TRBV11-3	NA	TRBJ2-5	TGTGCCAGCAGCTTAGATACGGCGGTCCAAGAGACCCAGTACTTC	CASSLDTAVQETQYF
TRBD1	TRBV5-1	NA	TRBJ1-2	TGCGCCAGCAACCCGGATGGGACAGGGGGCTTTGGCTACACCTTC	CASNPDGTGGFGYTF
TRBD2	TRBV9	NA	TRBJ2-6	TGTGCCAGCAGTCTACGGGGGGCTGGGGCCAACGTCCTGACTTTC	CASSLRGAGANVLTF
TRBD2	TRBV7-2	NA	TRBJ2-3	TGTGCCAGCAGGTCTAGCGGGGGGAAGCCAGATACGCAGTATTTT	CASRSSGGKPDTQYF
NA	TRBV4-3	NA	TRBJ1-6	TGCGCCAGCAGCCAATCGGGGGGTGATTCACCCCTCCACTTT	CASSQSGGDSPLHF
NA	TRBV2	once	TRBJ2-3	TGTGCCAGCAGTGAATGGGCTAGCCTTAGCACAGATACGCAGTATTTT	CASSEWASLSTDTQYF
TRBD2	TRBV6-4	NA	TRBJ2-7	TGTGCCAGCAGTCTAGCGGGGGGACACTCCTACGAGCAGTACTTC	CASSLAGGHSYEQYF
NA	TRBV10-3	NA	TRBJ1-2	TGTGCCAGCTTCCAAGGGGGTCTATCTGGCTATGGCTACACCTTC	CASFQGGLSGYGYTF
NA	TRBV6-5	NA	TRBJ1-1	TGTGCCAGCAGTTACGAGGGGTTGAACACTGAAGCTTTCTTT	CASSYEGLNTEAFF
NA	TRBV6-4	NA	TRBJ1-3	TGTGCCAGCAGTGACCACTCTGGAAACACCATATATTTT	CASSDHSGNTIYF
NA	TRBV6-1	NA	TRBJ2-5	TGTGCCAGCAGTGAAGCTTCCGGGCTTCTAGAGACCCAGTACTTC	CASSEASGLLETQYF
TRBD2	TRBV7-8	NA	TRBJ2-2	TGTGCCAGCAGCGCCTCCGGGGGGGCCTCGGACACCGGGGAGCTGTTTTTT	CASSASGGASDTGELFF
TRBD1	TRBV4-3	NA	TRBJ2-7	TGCGCCAGCAGCCAGTCCAGGGGGAGCTCCTACGAGCAGTACTTC	CASSQSRGSSYEQYF
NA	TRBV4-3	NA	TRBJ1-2	TGCGCCAGCAGCCAAGATTCGGGGGGCGACTGGGGCTACACCTTC	CASSQDSGGDWGYTF
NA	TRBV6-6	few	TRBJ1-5	TGTGCCAGCAGTTATTGGGAGGGAGGCAATCAGCCCCAGCATTTT	CASSYWEGGNQPQHF
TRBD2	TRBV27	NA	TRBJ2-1	TGTGCCAGCAGTTTGGGCGGGGGGCTTAATGAGCAGTTCTTC	CASSLGGGLNEQFF
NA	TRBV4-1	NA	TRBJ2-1	TGCGCCAGCAGCCTGCAACCGGGGACCAACTACAATGAGCAGTTCTTC	CASSLQPGTNYNEQFF
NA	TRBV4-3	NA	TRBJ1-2	TGCGCCAGCAGCCAAGATGGACCGAGGGGTGGCGGCTATGGCTACACCTTC	CASSQDGPRGGGYGYTF
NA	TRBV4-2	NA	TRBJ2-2	TGTGCCAGCAGCCAAGACACCGGGGAGCTGTTTTTT	CASSQDTGELFF
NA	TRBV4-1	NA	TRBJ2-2	TGCGCCAGCAGCCACCGCGCCGGGGAGCTGTTTTTT	CASSHRAGELFF
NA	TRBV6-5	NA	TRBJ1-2	TGTGCCAGCAGTTACCCAGAGGATGGCTACACCTTC	CASSYPEDGYTF
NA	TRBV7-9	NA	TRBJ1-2	TGTGCCAGCAGCTTAGTTCTAGGGGGTGGATATGGCTACACCTTC	CASSLVLGGGYGYTF
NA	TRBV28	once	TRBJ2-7	TGTGCCAGCAGTTTATTCTACACAGGGTCCTACGAGCAGTACTTC	CASSLFYTGSYEQYF
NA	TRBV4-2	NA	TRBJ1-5	TGTGCCAGCAGCCAAGGAGAGAGGAGCAATCAGCCCCAGCATTTT	CASSQGERSNQPQHF
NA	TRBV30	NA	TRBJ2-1	TGTGCCTGGATAAACTACAATGAGCAGTTCTTC	CAWINYNEQFF
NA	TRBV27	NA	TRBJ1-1	TGTGCCAGCAGTTTATCGTACGGGGGGAACACTGAAGCTTTCTTT	CASSLSYGGNTEAFF
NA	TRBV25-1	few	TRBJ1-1	TGTGCCAGCAGTCGAGGGAACACTGAAGCTTTCTTT	CASSRGNTEAFF
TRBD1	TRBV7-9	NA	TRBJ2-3	TGTGCCAGCAGCTCGACAGGGGGCATTGAAGATACGCAGTATTTT	CASSSTGGIEDTQYF
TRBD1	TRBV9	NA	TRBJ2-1	TGTGCCAGCAGCGTAGCAGGCAGGGGGTTGGAAAATGAGCAGTTCTTC	CASSVAGRGLENEQFF
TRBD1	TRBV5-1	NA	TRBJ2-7	TGCGCCAGCAGTTCTACCGGGACAGAGATTCTCTACGAGCAGTACTTC	CASSSTGTEILYEQYF
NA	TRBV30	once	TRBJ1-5	TGTGCCTGGACAGGGACCGATCAGCCCCAGCATTTT	CAWTGTDQPQHF
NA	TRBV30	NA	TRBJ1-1	TGTGCCTGGAGCTTTGGAAGCGCTGAAGCTTTCTTT	CAWSFGSAEAFF
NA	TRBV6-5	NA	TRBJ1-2	TGTGCCAGCAGTTACCAAATCTCCGGGTATGGCTACACCTTC	CASSYQISGYGYTF
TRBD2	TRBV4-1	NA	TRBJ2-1	TGCGCCAGCAGCCAAGATCTGGCGGGGGGGCACAATGAGCAGTTCTTC	CASSQDLAGGHNEQFF
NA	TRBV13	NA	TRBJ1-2	TGTGCCAGCAGCTCCTGGGGACACGATGGCTACACCTTC	CASSSWGHDGYTF
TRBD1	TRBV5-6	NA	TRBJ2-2	TGTGCCAGCAGCGGGGACAGGATGAACACCGGGGAGCTGTTTTTT	CASSGDRMNTGELFF
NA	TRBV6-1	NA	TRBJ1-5	TGTGCCAGCAGTGAAGGGGGGTGGCAGCCCCAGCATTTT	CASSEGGWQPQHF
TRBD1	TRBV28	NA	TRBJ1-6	TGTGCCAGCAGTTTCACAGGGGAGGCCTATTCACCCCTCCACTTT	CASSFTGEAYSPLHF